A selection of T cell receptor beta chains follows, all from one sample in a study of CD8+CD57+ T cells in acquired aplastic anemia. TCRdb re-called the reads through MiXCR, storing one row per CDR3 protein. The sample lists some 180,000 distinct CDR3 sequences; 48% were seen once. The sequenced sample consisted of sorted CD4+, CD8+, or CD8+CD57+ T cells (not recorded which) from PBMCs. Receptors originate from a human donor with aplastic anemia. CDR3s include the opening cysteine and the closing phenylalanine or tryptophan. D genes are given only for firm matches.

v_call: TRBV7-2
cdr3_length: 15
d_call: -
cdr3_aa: CASSFGTSGANVLTF

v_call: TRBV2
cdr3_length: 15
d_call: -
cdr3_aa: CASSDRTLSNQPQHF

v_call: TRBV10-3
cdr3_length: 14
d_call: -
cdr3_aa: CAISESRETYEQYF

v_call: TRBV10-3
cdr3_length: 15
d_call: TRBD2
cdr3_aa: CAISVGGARTDTQYF

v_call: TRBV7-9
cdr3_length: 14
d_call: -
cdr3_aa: CASSSTGIATEAFF

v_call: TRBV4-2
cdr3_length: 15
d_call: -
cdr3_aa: CASSQTNENTGELFF

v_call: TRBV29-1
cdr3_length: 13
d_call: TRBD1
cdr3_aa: CSVLGTGDQAQHF

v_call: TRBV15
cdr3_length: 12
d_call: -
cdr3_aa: CATSRDTTEAFF

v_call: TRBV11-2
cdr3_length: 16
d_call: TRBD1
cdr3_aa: CASSFTPGQAYNEQFF

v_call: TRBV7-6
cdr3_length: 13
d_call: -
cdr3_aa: CASSLGGPGGYTF

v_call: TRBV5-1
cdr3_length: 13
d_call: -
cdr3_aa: CASSLVQADGYTF

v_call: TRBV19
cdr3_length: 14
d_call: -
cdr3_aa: CASSIDRPGGEQYF

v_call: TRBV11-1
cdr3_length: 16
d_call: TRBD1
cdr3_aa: CASSLLGQDHTHEQFF

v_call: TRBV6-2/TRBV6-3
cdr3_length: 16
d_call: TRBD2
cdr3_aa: CASSLTSGGGTDTQYF

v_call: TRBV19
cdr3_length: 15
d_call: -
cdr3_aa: CASSIGVTSGNTIYF